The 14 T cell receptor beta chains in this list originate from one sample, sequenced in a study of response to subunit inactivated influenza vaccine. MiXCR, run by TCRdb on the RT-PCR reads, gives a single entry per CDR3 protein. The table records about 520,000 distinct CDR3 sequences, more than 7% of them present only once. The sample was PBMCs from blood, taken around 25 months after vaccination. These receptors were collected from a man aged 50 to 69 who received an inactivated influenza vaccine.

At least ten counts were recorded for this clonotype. The CDR3 here is CSASAQGFYEQYF. The CDR3 bases are TGCAGTGCTAGTGCACAGGGCTTCTACGAGCAGTACTTC. This sequence joins TRBV20-1 and TRBJ2-7, with D possibly matching TRBD1 (6 bases). V lost 3 bases and J 3 bases, leaving 12 bases between the germline ends. Germline values: CDR1 DFQATT, CDR2 SNEGSKA (reference sequence). This CDR3 contains 13 residues.

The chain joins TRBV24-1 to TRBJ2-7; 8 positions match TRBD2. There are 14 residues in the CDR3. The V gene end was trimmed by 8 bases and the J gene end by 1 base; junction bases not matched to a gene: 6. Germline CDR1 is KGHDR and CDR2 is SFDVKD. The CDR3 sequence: CATKSGSLSYEQYF. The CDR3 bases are TGTGCCACCAAAAGCGGGAGCCTGTCCTACGAGCAGTACTTC.

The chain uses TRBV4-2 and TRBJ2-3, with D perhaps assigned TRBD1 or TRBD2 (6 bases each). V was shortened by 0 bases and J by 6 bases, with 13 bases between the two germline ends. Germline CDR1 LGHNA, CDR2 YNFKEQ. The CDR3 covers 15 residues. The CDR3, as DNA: TGTGCCAGCAGCCAAGATCCGGGGGCCGTGGATACGCAGTATTTT. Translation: CASSQDPGAVDTQYF.

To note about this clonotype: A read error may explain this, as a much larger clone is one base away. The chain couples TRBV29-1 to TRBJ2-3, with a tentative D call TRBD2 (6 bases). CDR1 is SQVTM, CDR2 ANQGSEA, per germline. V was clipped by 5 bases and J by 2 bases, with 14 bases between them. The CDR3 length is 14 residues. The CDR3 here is CSVRREQTTDTQYF. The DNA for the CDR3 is TGCAGCGTTAGGAGGGAACAAACCACAGATACGCAGTATTTT.

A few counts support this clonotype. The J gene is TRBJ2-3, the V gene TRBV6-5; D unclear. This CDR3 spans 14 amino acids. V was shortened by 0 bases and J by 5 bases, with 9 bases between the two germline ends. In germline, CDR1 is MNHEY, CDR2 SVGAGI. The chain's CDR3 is CASSYSTGVDTQYF. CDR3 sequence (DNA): TGTGCCAGCAGTTACTCCACCGGAGTAGATACGCAGTATTTT.

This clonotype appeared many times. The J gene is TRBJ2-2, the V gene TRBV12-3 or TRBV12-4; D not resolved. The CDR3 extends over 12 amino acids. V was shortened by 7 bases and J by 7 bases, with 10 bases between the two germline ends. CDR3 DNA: TGTGCCAGCACCTCCCCCGGCGGGGAGCTGTTTTTT. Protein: CASTSPGGELFF.

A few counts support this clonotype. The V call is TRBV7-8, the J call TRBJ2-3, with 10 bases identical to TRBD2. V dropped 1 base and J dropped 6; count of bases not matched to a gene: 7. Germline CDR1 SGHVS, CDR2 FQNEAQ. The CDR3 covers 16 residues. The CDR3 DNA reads TGTGCCAGCAGCTTAGAGCCTAGCGGGAGTGGTGATACGCAGTATTTT. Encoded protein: CASSLEPSGSGDTQYF.

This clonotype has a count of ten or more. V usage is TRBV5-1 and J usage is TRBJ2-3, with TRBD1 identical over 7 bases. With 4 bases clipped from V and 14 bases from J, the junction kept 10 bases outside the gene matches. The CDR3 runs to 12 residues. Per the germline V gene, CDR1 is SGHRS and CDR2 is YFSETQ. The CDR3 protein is CASSLDRVQSYF. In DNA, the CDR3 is TGCGCCAGCAGCCTCGACAGGGTCCAGTCGTATTTT.

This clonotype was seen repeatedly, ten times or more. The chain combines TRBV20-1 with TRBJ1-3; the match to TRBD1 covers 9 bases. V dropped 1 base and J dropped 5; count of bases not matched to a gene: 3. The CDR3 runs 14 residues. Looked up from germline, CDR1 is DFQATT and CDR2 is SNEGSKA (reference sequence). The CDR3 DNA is TGCAGTGCTAGAGCCACAGGGGGCAGAAACACCATATATTTT. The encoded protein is CSARATGGRNTIYF.

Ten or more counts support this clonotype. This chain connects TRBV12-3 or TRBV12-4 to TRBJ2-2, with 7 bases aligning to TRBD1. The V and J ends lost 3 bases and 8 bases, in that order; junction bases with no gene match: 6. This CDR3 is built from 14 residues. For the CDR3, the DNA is TGTGCCAGCAGTTTCGACAGGGAGTGGGGGGAGCTGTTTTTT. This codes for CASSFDREWGELFF.

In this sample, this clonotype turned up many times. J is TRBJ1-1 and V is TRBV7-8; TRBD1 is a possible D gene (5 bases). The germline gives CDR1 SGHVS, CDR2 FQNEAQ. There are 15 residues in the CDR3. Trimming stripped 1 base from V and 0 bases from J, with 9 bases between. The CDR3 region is CASSLGQFMNTEAFF. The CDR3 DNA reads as TGTGCCAGCAGCTTAGGACAGTTCATGAACACTGAAGCTTTCTTT. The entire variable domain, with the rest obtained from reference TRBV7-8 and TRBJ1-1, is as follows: GAGVSQSPRYKVAKRGQDVALRCDPISGHVSLFWYQQALGQGPEFLTYFQNEAQLDKSGLPSDRFFAERPEGSVSTLKIQRTQQEDSAVYLCASSLGQFMNTEAFFGQGTRLTVV.

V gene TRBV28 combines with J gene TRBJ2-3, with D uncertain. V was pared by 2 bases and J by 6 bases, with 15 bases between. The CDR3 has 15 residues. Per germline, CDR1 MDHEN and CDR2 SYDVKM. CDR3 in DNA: TGTGCCAGCAGTTTAGGTCCAAGGCAGGAGGATACGCAGTATTTT. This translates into CASSLGPRQEDTQYF.

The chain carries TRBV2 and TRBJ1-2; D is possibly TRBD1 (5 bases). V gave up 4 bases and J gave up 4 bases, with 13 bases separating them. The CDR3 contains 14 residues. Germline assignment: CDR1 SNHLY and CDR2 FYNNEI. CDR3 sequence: CASSVDSRGYGYTF. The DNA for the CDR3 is TGTGCCAGCAGTGTTGACAGTCGGGGCTATGGCTACACCTTC.

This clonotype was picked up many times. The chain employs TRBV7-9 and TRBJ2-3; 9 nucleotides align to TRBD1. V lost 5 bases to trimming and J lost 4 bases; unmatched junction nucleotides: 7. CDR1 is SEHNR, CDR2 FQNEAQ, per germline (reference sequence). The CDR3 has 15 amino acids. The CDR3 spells CASSTGQGSADTQYF. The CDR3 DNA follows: TGTGCCAGCAGCACAGGACAGGGGAGTGCAGATACGCAGTATTTT.